This TCR beta chain was sequenced during a study of shared clonotypes between healthy human individuals. CD45RO-negative, CCR7-positively selected cells formed the naive CD8 fraction, excluding terminally differentiated effector memory CD45RA+ cells. Authors' data handling: Junction-only immunoSEQ data arrived without quality scores, meaning filtering differed. TCRdb's table, derived via immunoSEQ multiplex PCR, lists solely in-frame clones and lacks some. That table is the source of V, J and clone size, and D and trimming were worked out from the DNA. The sample lists under 2,000,000 clones; about 95% were seen once. There are 15 residues in the CDR3. V gave up 0 bases and J gave up 5 bases; unmatched junction bases: 2. Germline V gene sequence: CDR1 ENHRY, CDR2 SYGVKD.

This receptor was identified in a man aged 18 to 35 in good health. The material sequenced was naive CD8+ T cells sorted from blood. This chain uses TRBV10-3 with TRBJ2-1; 9 bases are a match to TRBD2. The CDR3 DNA reads TGTGCCATCAGTGAGTCGCCTAGCGGGGACAATGAGCAGTTCTTC. It yields the protein CAISESPSGDNEQFF.